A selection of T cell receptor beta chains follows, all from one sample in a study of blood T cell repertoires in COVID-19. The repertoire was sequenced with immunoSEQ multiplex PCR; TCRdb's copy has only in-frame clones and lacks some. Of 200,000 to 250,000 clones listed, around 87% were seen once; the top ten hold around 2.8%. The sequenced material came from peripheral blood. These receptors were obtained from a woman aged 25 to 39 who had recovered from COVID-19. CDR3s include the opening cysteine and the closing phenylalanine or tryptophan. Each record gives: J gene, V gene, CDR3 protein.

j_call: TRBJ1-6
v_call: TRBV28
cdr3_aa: CASTQGAKSPLHF

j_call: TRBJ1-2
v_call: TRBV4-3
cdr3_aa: CASSQEDGLYGYTF

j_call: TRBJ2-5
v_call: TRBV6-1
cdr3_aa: CASSELGRTQYF

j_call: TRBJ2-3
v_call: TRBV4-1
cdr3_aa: CASSYSRVYTDTQYF

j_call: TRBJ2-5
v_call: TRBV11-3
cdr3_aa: CASSNYQEETQYF

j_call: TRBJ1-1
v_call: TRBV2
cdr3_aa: CASSEQGHGTEAFF

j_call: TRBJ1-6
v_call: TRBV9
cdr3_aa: CASSEASYNSPLHF

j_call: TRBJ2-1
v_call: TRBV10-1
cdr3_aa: CASSEVGRGYSEQFF

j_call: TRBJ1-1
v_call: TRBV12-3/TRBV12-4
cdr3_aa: CASSRGTEAFF

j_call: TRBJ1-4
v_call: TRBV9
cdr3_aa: CASSLKIRETGTEKLFF

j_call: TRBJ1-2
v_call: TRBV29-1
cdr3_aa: CSVEEGGQGNGYTF

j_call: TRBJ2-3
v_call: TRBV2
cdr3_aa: CASLAGGTDTQYF

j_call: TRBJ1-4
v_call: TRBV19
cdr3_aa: CASRERNEKLFF

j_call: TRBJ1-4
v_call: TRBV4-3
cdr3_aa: CASSQGTLWLAEKLFF

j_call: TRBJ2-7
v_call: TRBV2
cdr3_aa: CASSRDRGDEQYF

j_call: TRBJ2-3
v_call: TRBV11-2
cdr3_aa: CASSQLIWSRGGKADTQYF

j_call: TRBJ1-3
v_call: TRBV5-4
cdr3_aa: CASSHLPPSGNTIYF

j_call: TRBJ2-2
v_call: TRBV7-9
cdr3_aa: CASSLGASGDTGELFF

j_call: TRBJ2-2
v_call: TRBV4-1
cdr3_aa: CASSQVLTSGRANTGELFF

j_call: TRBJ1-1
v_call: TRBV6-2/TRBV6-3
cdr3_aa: CASSYGSTEAFF

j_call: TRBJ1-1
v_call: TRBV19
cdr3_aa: CASSTTGFEAFF

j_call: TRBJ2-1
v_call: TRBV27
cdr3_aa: CASSMTSGGYGEQFF

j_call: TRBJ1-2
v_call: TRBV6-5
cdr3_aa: CASNAGVIGYGYTF

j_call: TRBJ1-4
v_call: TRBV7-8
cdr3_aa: CASSPWTGADEKLFF

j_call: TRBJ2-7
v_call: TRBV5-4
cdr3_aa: CASSSNTRDREQYF

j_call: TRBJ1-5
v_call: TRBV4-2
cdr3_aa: CASSHGGVESNQPQHF

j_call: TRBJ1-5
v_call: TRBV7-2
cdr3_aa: CASSLSVDQPQHF

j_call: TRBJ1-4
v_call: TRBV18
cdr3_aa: CASSPLGQGWPNEKLFF